This TCR beta chain was recovered during a study of CD8+CD57+ T cells in acquired aplastic anemia (dated by TCRdb to between 2017 and 2018). As for the study more broadly: Extracted DNA from sorted CD4+ and CD8+ cells averaged approximately 3 ug, ranging from roughly 0.2 to 30 ug. CD8+CD57+ expansion was defined as frequency above the mean frequency observed in healthy subjects. General conclusions and limits of the study: About 30 CD8+ CDR3 sequences were found in both patients and controls but appeared to be highly expressed in patients and within the immunodominant clones of the patients. Between patients and healthy controls, no significant difference in CD8+ Simpson's diversity was found (P=0.060).

This clonotype was recorded many times. Its cognate antigen has yet to be identified. There are no base qualities to consult, and no much larger clone falls within one base. Trimming removed 2 bases from V and 6 bases from J, leaving 11 bases between the germline ends. There are 13 amino acids in the CDR3, from cysteine to phenylalanine inclusive. Here the CDR3 DNA is all that survives: 39 bases in frame from base 1. CDR1 MNHEY and CDR2 SVGAGI are derived from the germline V gene. Patients chosen for sequencing had shown expansion of CD8+CD57+ cells by flow cytometry. Severe acquired aplastic anemia was diagnosed in all patients according to International Study of Aplastic Anemia and Agranulocytosis and Camitta criteria. No patient had received any therapy when blood was sampled. In this study, sorted CD4+ and CD8+ T cells from the blood of healthy subjects and of severe aplastic anemia patients had their TCR repertoires deep-sequenced. In the USA, patient enrollment took place under clinicaltrials.gov protocols 00001620, 01623167, 00001397, 00071045, 00081523 and 00961064. Ficoll-Paque density gradient centrifugation was used to isolate peripheral blood mononuclear cells. Before DNA was extracted, CD4+ and CD8+ T cells were sorted using either FACS or magnetic beads.

Genomic DNA was used as template for profiling of TCR beta VDJ combinations and CDR3 sequences. An Illumina HiSeq 2000 was used for TCR repertoire sequencing. The authors' pipeline ran thus. Repertoire assessment relied on Simpson's diversity index, CDR3 size and DJ length profiles, and TRBV/TRBJ rearrangement plots. The immunodominant clone was defined as the most abundant DNA sequence in deep sequencing data. CDR3 amino acid sequences were screened for sharing across subjects and compared with published repertoires and the VDJdb database. TCRdb reworked the public reads: Q25 trimming with fastp, MiXCR clone assembly, productive beta chains retained. Each record represents a unique CDR3 protein, reported with the most common genes and DNA among its rows. The V and J calls come from TCRdb's annotation, not from the publication. For this sample the table gives about 160,000 distinct CDR3 sequences, of which about 50% were detected only once. The ten top clones hold roughly 29% of the sample.

Sequences were obtained from sorted CD4+, CD8+, or CD8+CD57+ T cells (not recorded which) from PBMCs. The TCR originated in a human donor with aplastic anemia. The sequence is built from TRBV6-5 and TRBJ2-7; the D gene assignment is perhaps TRBD1 or TRBD2, with each matching 5 bases. The nucleotides are TGTGCCAGCAGTTACGGACATGAGGGCGAGCAGTACTTC. It is translated as CASSYGHEGEQYF.